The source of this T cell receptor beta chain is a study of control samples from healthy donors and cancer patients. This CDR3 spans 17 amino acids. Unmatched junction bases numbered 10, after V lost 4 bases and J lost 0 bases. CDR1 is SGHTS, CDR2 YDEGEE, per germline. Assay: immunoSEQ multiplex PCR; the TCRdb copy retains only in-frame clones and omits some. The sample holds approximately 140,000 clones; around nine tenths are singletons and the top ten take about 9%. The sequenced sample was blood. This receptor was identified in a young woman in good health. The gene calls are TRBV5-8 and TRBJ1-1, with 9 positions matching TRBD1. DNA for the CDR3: TGTGCCAGCAGCCCGGGGACAGGGTTAAGGATGAACACTGAAGCTTTCTTT. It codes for CASSPGTGLRMNTEAFF.